This paragraph reports one T cell receptor beta chain. The antigen is not known. The sample comes from a study of T cell responses to AZD1222 COVID-19 vaccine. The study's findings and limits: Repertoires were collected only later (after the peak T cell response had occurred).

V trimming: 3 bases; J trimming: 4 bases; junction bases outside the gene matches: 4. Germline V lookup: CDR1 LNHDA, CDR2 SQIVND (reference sequence). There are 14 residues in the CDR3. The table came from immunoSEQ multiplex PCR; TCRdb's copy has only in-frame clones and leaves some out. The sample consists of about 110,000 clones, more than 70% of them appearing once. The chain is built from TRBV19 and TRBJ2-5; 8 nucleotides line up with TRBD2. The specimen comprised peripheral blood, sampled on day 0 of AZD1222 vaccination. The origin of this receptor is an adult in good health. In DNA form, the CDR3 reads TGTGCCAGTAGTATCCGGGGGGGTTTAGAGACCCAGTACTTC. Translated, it gives CASSIRGGLETQYF.